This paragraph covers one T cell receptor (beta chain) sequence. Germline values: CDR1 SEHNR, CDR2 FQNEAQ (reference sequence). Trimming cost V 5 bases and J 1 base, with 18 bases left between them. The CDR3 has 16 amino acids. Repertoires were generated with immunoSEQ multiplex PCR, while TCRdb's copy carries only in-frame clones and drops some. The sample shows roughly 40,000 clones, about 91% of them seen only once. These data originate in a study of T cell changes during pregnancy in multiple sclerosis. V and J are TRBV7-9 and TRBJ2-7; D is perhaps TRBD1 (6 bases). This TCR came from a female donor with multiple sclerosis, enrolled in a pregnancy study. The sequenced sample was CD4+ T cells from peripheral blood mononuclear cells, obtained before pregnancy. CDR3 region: CASSKSPGHSSYEQYF. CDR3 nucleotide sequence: TGTGCCAGCAGCAAAAGTCCGGGACATTCATCCTACGAGCAGTACTTC.